This T cell receptor beta chain derives from a study of OX40 agonist ivuxolimab in advanced cancers. Looking at the study overall: Subjects had a mean age of 60 years, with a range of roughly 23 to 80; around 84% were male.

V shed 5 bases and J shed 3 bases, with 7 bases lying between them. Germline V gene lookup returns CDR1 SGHVS and CDR2 FQNEAQ. The CDR3 covers 12 residues. This clone was observed a single time. Its antigen is unidentified. TCRdb's copy holds only in-frame clones and misses some; the assay was immunoSEQ multiplex PCR. The sample lists about 57,000 clones, 75% to 85% occurring once. The study's findings and limits: Within 6 weeks, CD4+ and CD8+ blood T cells expanded clonally at 0.1 to 3.0 mg/kg. Expanded clones tended on average to be more numerous among CD8+ T cells than CD4+. Expansion of clones was among the lowest in partial responders at 0.1-3.0 mg/kg.

The receptor's source is an adult with an advanced solid tumor such as melanoma, head and neck, liver or kidney cancer. The V call is TRBV7-8, the J call TRBJ1-1; D gene uncertain. The starting material was CD4+ or CD8+ T cells sorted from blood, obtained in a trial of the OX40 agonist ivuxolimab. The CDR3 nucleotides read TGTGCCAGCAGCCCGCTCCACACTGAAGCTTTCTTT. Translation gives CASSPLHTEAFF.